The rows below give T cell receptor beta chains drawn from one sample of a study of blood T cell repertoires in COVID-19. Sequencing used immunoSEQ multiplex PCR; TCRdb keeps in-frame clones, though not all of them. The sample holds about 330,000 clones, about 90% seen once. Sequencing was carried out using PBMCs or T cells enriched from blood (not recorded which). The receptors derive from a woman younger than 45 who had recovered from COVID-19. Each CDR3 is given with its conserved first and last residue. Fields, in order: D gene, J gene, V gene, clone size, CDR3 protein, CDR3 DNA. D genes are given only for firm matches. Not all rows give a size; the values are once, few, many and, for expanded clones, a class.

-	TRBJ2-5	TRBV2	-	CASSEAAELQGPGETQYF	TGTGCCAGCAGTGAAGCAGCCGAATTACAGGGTCCTGGAGAGACCCAGTACTTC
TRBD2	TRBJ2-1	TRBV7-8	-	CASSPGGNEQFF	TGTGCCAGCAGCCCGGGGGGGAATGAGCAGTTCTTC
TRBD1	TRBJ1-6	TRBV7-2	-	CASSAIRDSSNSPLHF	TGTGCCAGCAGCGCCATCCGGGACAGCTCGAATTCACCCCTCCACTTT
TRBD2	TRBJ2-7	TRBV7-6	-	CASSLDSSGGLSSYEQYF	TGTGCCAGCAGCCTAGATTCTAGCGGGGGCCTTAGCTCCTACGAGCAGTACTTC
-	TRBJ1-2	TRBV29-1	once	CSVFKSFGAHGGYTF	TGCAGCGTTTTCAAATCCTTTGGGGCACATGGAGGCTACACCTTC
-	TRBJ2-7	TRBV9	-	CASSVRVGVPEQYF	TGTGCCAGCAGCGTCCGAGTGGGAGTTCCCGAGCAGTACTTC
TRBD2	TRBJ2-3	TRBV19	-	CATTSGGTSSDTQYF	TGTGCCACCACATCGGGGGGGACTAGCTCAGATACGCAGTATTTT
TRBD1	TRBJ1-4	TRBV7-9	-	CASSFLTGENEKLFF	TGTGCCAGCAGCTTCCTGACAGGGGAGAATGAAAAACTGTTTTTT
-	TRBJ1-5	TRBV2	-	CASQGAGNQPQHF	TGTGCCAGCCAAGGGGCCGGCAATCAGCCCCAGCATTTT
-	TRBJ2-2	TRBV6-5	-	CAGQRWGLSGELFF	TGTGCCGGCCAACGATGGGGGCTGAGCGGGGAGCTGTTTTTT
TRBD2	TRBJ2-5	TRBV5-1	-	CASSLGTTLWKDQYF	TGCGCCAGCAGCTTAGGGACTACCTTATGGAAGGACCAGTACTTC
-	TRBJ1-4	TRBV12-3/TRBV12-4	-	CASSHRDDEKLFF	TGTGCCAGCAGTCACCGGGATGATGAAAAACTGTTTTTT
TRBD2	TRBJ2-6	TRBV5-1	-	CASSFGLAGSGANVLTF	TGCGCCAGCAGCTTTGGACTAGCGGGCTCTGGGGCCAACGTCCTGACTTTC
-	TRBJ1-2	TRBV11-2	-	CASSPRGTITIEGYTF	TGTGCCAGCAGCCCTAGGGGAACAATCACCATTGAGGGCTACACCTTC
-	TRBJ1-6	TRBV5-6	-	CASSFTGPSPLHF	TGTGCCAGCAGCTTCACAGGGCCCTCACCCCTCCACTTT
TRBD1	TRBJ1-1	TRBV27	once	CASRGQGHEAFF	TGTGCCAGCAGGGGACAGGGACATGAAGCTTTCTTT
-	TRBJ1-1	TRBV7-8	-	CASSLGQVQEAFF	TGTGCCAGCAGCTTGGGGCAGGTCCAGGAAGCTTTCTTT
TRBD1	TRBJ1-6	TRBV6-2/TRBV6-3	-	CASSPTGVLSPLHF	TGTGCCAGCAGTCCGACAGGGGTCCTTTCACCCCTCCACTTT
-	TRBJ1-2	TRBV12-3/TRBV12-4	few	CASSFRQHGYTF	TGTGCCAGCAGTTTCAGGCAGCATGGCTACACCTTC
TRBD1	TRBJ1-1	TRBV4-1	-	CASSHPGQGGDEAFF	TGCGCCAGCAGCCACCCCGGACAGGGTGGGGATGAAGCTTTCTTT
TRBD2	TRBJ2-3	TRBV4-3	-	CASRDWRLAVTDTQYF	TGCGCCAGCAGGGATTGGAGGCTAGCGGTCACAGATACGCAGTATTTT
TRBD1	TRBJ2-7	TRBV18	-	CASSPPTGGSYEQYF	TGTGCCAGCTCACCCCCGACAGGGGGATCCTACGAGCAGTACTTC
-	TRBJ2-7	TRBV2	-	CASSVGGGTGAVQYF	TGTGCCAGCAGTGTAGGCGGCGGAACGGGAGCCGTGCAGTACTTC
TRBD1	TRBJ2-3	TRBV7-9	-	CASSLGRQGVLGDTQYF	TGTGCCAGCAGCTTAGGACGACAGGGGGTCCTCGGGGATACGCAGTATTTT
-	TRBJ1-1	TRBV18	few	CASSQAGGPEAFF	TGTGCCAGCTCCCAAGCCGGGGGTCCTGAAGCTTTCTTT
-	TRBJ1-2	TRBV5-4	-	CASSSGGIFNYGYTF	TGTGCCAGCAGCTCCGGCGGGATTTTCAACTATGGCTACACCTTC
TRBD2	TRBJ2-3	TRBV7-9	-	CASSPGTSGGATDTQYF	TGTGCCAGCAGCCCCGGGACTAGCGGGGGGGCCACAGATACGCAGTATTTT
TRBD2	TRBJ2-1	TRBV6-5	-	CASSTLAGGWNEQFF	TGTGCCAGCAGCACTCTAGCGGGGGGGTGGAATGAGCAGTTCTTC
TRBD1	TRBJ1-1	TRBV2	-	CASSVQGEAFF	TGTGCCAGCAGTGTACAGGGGGAAGCTTTCTTT
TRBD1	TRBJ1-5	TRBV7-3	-	CASLDRGNDTSNQPQHF	TGTGCCAGCCTCGACAGGGGGAACGATACGAGCAATCAGCCCCAGCATTTT
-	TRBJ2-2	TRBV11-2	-	CASTLAAGELFF	TGTGCCAGCACCCTGGCCGCCGGGGAGCTGTTTTTT
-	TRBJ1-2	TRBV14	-	CASSQDLGDWGYTF	TGTGCCAGCAGCCAAGATCTCGGGGATTGGGGCTACACCTTC
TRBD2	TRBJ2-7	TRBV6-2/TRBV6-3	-	CASSYGTSAGEQYF	TGTGCCAGCAGTTACGGTACTAGCGCCGGGGAGCAGTACTTC
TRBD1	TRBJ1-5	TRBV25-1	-	CASSEGTGVSQPQHF	TGTGCCAGCAGTGAAGGGACAGGCGTCTCTCAGCCCCAGCATTTT
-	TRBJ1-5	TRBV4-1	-	CASSQAMKENQPQHF	TGCGCCAGCAGCCAAGCCATGAAGGAGAATCAGCCCCAGCATTTT
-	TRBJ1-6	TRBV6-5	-	CASRRSVNSPLHF	TGTGCCAGCAGGCGAAGCGTTAATTCACCCCTCCACTTT
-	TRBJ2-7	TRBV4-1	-	CASSQESLNYEQYF	TGCGCCAGCAGCCAAGAATCCCTTAACTACGAGCAGTACTTC
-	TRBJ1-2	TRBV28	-	CASSFLGQPDGYTF	TGTGCCAGCAGTTTCCTCGGACAGCCTGATGGCTACACCTTC
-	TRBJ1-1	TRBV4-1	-	CASSSHRDLNTEAFF	TGCGCCAGCAGCTCCCACAGAGACCTAAACACTGAAGCTTTCTTT
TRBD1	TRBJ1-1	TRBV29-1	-	CSVEDNTGASMNTEAFF	TGCAGCGTTGAAGATAACACAGGGGCATCCATGAACACTGAAGCTTTCTTT
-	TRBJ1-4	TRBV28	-	CASSGRRTPGGSSDEKLFF	TGTGCCAGCAGTGGAAGAAGGACCCCGGGAGGGTCTTCAGACGAAAAACTGTTTTTT
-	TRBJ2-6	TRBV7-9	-	CASSFTGSGANVLTF	TGTGCCAGCAGCTTCACAGGCTCTGGGGCCAACGTCCTGACTTTC
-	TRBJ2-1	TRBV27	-	CASSLFSVRSYNEQFF	TGTGCCAGCAGTTTATTCTCAGTCAGGTCCTACAATGAGCAGTTCTTC
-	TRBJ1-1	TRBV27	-	CASSLSQGNTEAFF	TGTGCCAGCAGTTTGTCTCAGGGAAACACTGAAGCTTTCTTT
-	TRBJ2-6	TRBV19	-	CASSSTYRSSGANVLTF	TGTGCCAGTAGTAGTACCTACAGGAGCTCTGGGGCCAACGTCCTGACTTTC
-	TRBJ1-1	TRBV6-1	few	CASSEWRGMPGLNTEAFF	TGTGCCAGCAGTGAATGGAGAGGAATGCCAGGGTTGAACACTGAAGCTTTCTTT
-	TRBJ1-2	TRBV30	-	CAWKRQVSYGYTF	TGTGCCTGGAAGAGACAGGTTTCCTATGGCTACACCTTC
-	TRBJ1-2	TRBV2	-	CASSEAETSHPTF	TGTGCCAGCAGTGAAGCGGAGACGTCCCACCCCACCTTC
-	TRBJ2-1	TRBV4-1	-	CASSLAYREFEQFF	TGCGCCAGCAGCCTAGCGTACAGGGAATTTGAGCAGTTCTTC
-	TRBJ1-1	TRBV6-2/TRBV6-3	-	CASSWDTGIMNTEAFF	TGTGCCAGCAGTTGGGACACCGGAATCATGAACACTGAAGCTTTCTTT
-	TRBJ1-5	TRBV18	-	CASSPSSDQPQHF	TGTGCCAGCTCACCTTCGTCCGATCAGCCCCAGCATTTT